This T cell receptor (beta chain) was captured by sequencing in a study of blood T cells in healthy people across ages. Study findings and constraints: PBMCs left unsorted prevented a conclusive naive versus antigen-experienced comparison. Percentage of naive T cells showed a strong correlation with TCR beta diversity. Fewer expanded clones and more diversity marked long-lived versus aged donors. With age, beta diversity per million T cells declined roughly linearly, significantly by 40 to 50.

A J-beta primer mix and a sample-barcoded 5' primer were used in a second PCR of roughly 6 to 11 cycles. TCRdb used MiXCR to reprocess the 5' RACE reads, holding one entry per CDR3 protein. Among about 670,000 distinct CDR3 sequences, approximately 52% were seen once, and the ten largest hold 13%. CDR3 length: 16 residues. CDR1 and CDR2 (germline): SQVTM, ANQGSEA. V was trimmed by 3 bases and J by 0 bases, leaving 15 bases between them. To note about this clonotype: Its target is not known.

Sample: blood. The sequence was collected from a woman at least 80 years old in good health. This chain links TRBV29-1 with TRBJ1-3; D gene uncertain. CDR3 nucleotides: TGCAGCGTTGATACGGGCCGAACTTTCTCTGGAAACACCATATATTTT. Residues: CSVDTGRTFSGNTIYF.